Below, 28 T cell receptor beta chains from the same sample are listed, as sequenced in a study of Ad26.COV2.S vaccination and SARS-CoV-2 variants. Sequencing was performed with immunoSEQ multiplex PCR; in TCRdb, only in-frame clones are kept and a portion is missing. The sample records around 450,000 clones, approximately 90% being singletons. Treatment described: some 19 received Ad26.COV2.S at low or high dose, single or two shots; about 5 received placebo; per-sample allocation not given. Following the first vaccine or placebo injection, samples were taken on day 63. Sequenced here: peripheral blood, sampled in a trial of Ad26.COV2.S vaccine versus placebo. The source is a person aged 18-60 years who received the Ad26.COV2.S COVID-19 vaccine or a placebo.

Here the CDR3 DNA reads TGTGCCACCAGCAGAGATCCCATGCATACAGGACTCGCAGAAAACACCGGGGAGCTGTTTTTT. Its protein is CATSRDPMHTGLAENTGELFF. The chain joins TRBV15 to TRBJ2-2; tentatively, D is TRBD1 or TRBD2 (5 bases each). CDR3 length equals 21 residues. The V gene lost 0 bases and the J gene lost 2 bases, with 25 bases spanning the gap. Germline loops: CDR1 LNHNV, CDR2 YYDKDF (reference sequence).

The chain couples TRBV4-3 to TRBJ1-2, with 9 bases that match TRBD1. After removal of 3 bases from V and 2 bases from J, the junction contained 4 bases not matched to a gene. The CDR3 covers 15 residues. Per the germline V gene, CDR1 is LGHNA and CDR2 is YSLEER. The CDR3 spells CASSHLGTGNYGYTF. CDR3 nucleotide sequence: TGCGCCAGCAGCCACCTTGGGACAGGGAACTATGGCTACACCTTC.

This rearrangement joins TRBV6-5 to TRBJ1-4; D uncertain. CDR1 is MNHEY and CDR2 is SVGAGI in the germline V gene. This CDR3 comprises 14 residues. V gave up 8 bases and J gave up 3 bases, with 13 bases separating them. CDR3 in amino acids: CASDPDRANEKLFF. The CDR3 DNA is TGTGCCAGCGATCCAGACCGGGCTAATGAAAAACTGTTTTTT.

The chain is built from TRBV4-2 and TRBJ1-2; no reliable D call. Germline loops: CDR1 LGHNA, CDR2 YNFKEQ. The CDR3 is 13 residues long. The ends were cut back, 0 bases at V and 8 bases at J, with 10 bases in the middle. CDR3 nucleotides: TGTGCCAGCAGCCAAGAATTTGCCGACGGCTACACCTTC. Protein: CASSQEFADGYTF.

This chain links TRBV2 with TRBJ2-7; TRBD2 might be the D (5 bases). Germline V gene lookup returns CDR1 SNHLY and CDR2 FYNNEI. The V end was cut by 6 bases, the J end by 12 bases, with 18 bases between. The CDR3 is 12 residues long. The CDR3 DNA reads TGTGCCAGCAGCCTAGCCCGGACCTTCTGGTACTTC. It yields the protein CASSLARTFWYF.

This chain joins TRBV24-1 and TRBJ2-3; 9 bases line up with TRBD1. Germline values: CDR1 KGHDR, CDR2 SFDVKD. The J segment lost 2 bases and the V segment lost 5 bases, leaving 4 bases of the junction unmatched. The length of the CDR3 is 15 residues. The CDR3 DNA sequence: TGTGCCACCAGTGTCGGACAGGGGATCACAGATACGCAGTATTTT. Its translation is CATSVGQGITDTQYF.

V gene TRBV4-1 combines with J gene TRBJ2-3, with D unresolved. The CDR3 length is 15 residues. V dropped 0 bases and J dropped 0 bases, with 7 bases sitting between them. Germline lookup yields CDR1 MGHRA and CDR2 YSYEKL. The CDR3 DNA sequence: TGCGCCAGCAGCCAAGATCCGACTAGCACAGATACGCAGTATTTT. Protein: CASSQDPTSTDTQYF.

The chain links TRBV28 to TRBJ2-3; 7 nucleotides line up with TRBD2. Germline-derived CDR1 and CDR2 are MDHEN and SYDVKM. V gave up 5 bases and J gave up 7 bases; unmatched junction bases: 9. The CDR3 totals 14 residues. The CDR3 loop is CASSLISGMNTQYF. The CDR3 region has the DNA TGTGCCAGCAGTCTGATCAGCGGGATGAATACGCAGTATTTT.

This sequence joins TRBV19 and TRBJ1-5; 7 bases agree with TRBD1. This CDR3 region has 14 residues. The V and J ends lost 5 bases and 0 bases, in that order; junction bases with no gene match: 1. Germline V CDR1 and CDR2: LNHDA, SQIVND (reference sequence). CDR3 DNA: TGTGCCAGTAGTGACAGGGATAGCAATCAGCCCCAGCATTTT. It encodes CASSDRDSNQPQHF.

V is TRBV4-3 and J is TRBJ1-6, with D uncertain. Germline V CDR1 and CDR2: LGHNA, YSLEER. CDR3 length equals 14 residues. Trimming took off 4 bases at V and 2 bases at J, with 6 bases between the two ends. This chain's CDR3 is CASSPGTYNSPLHF. The CDR3 DNA reads TGCGCCAGCAGCCCCGGGACCTATAATTCACCCCTCCACTTT.

The rearrangement links TRBV18 to TRBJ1-2; D gene unclear. The ends were cut back, 3 bases at V and 3 bases at J, with 11 bases in the middle. Germline V lookup: CDR1 KGHSH, CDR2 LQKENI. The CDR3 totals 14 residues. The CDR3 here is CASSPPNSHYGYTF. The CDR3 bases are TGTGCCAGCTCACCTCCGAACTCTCACTATGGCTACACCTTC.

The chain uses TRBV18 and TRBJ2-2; D is uncertain. The CDR3 has 16 residues. The V end lost 6 bases, the J end lost 0 bases, and 14 bases lay between the germline ends. The germline V gene has CDR1 KGHSH and CDR2 LQKENI. The CDR3 sequence is CASSQDSPANTGELFF. The CDR3 DNA follows: TGTGCCAGCTCCCAAGACTCCCCAGCGAACACCGGGGAGCTGTTTTTT.

V is TRBV9 and J is TRBJ2-3; D perhaps matches TRBD1 (5 bases). Germline loops: CDR1 SGDLS, CDR2 YYNGEE. This CDR3 region has 15 residues. Trimming stripped 1 base from V and 0 bases from J, with 9 bases between. The CDR3 region has the DNA TGTGCCAGCAGCGTACGACAGATAAGCACAGATACGCAGTATTTT. Translated: CASSVRQISTDTQYF.

The rearrangement links TRBV7-9 to TRBJ1-2; the match to TRBD1 covers 7 bases. The CDR3 has 12 residues. The J segment lost 8 bases and the V segment lost 4 bases, leaving 4 bases of the junction unmatched. The V gene's germline CDR1 is SEHNR and CDR2 FQNEAQ (reference sequence). The chain's CDR3 is CASSSGGRGYTF. The CDR3 DNA reads as TGTGCCAGCAGCTCAGGGGGGCGAGGCTACACCTTC.

The chain couples TRBV3-1 (or the pseudogene TRBV3-2) to TRBJ1-1, with D possibly being TRBD1 (5 bases). There are 14 residues in the CDR3. CDR1 and CDR2 (germline): LGHDT, YNNKEL (reference sequence). Trimming cost V 1 base and J 8 bases, with 14 bases left between them. The CDR3 loop reads CASSQAGFLREAFF. The CDR3 DNA reads TGTGCCAGCAGCCAAGCAGGGTTTTTAAGGGAAGCTTTCTTT.

V gene TRBV30 combines with J gene TRBJ1-5; D is undetermined. The ends were cut back, 1 base at V and 3 bases at J, with 7 bases in the middle. Germline CDR1 GTSNPN, CDR2 SVGIG (reference sequence). The length of the CDR3 is 13 residues. DNA for the CDR3: TGTGCCTGGAGTGGGGCAGACAATCAGCCCCAGCATTTT. It yields the protein CAWSGADNQPQHF.

The chain is built from TRBV18 and TRBJ2-1, with TRBD1 identical over 7 bases. Germline CDR1 KGHSH, CDR2 LQKENI. Germline trimming cut 6 bases from V and 5 bases from J; bases unmatched to any gene: 10. The CDR3 length is 15 residues. The CDR3 loop reads CASSPRQGLNNEQFF. CDR3 in DNA: TGTGCCAGCTCCCCGAGACAGGGATTAAACAATGAGCAGTTCTTC.

This chain connects TRBV19 to TRBJ1-2; 8 positions match TRBD1. CDR3 length: 15 amino acids. After removal of 7 bases from V and 8 bases from J, the junction contained 15 bases not matched to a gene. The germline V gene has CDR1 LNHDA and CDR2 SQIVND (reference sequence). CDR3 in DNA: TGTGCCAGTACCCCCAGGACAGGGAGTGGAACCGGCTACACCTTC. As protein: CASTPRTGSGTGYTF.

The chain couples TRBV7-8 to TRBJ2-3; D not certain. V was clipped by 1 base and J by 6 bases, with 11 bases between them. This CDR3 contains 14 residues. Germline V CDR1 and CDR2: SGHVS, FQNEAQ. For the CDR3, the DNA is TGTGCCAGCAGCTTAGGACTTGTCTGGGATACGCAGTATTTT. Its translation is CASSLGLVWDTQYF.

V is TRBV2 and J is TRBJ2-7; maybe TRBD1 (7 bases). Trimming stripped 7 bases from V and 5 bases from J, with 15 bases between. The CDR3 has 13 residues. Germline lookup yields CDR1 SNHLY and CDR2 FYNNEI. CDR3 sequence reads: CASKLEGADEQYF. CDR3 nucleotide sequence: TGTGCCAGCAAACTGGAGGGGGCGGACGAGCAGTACTTC.

This chain links TRBV12-5 with TRBJ2-1; 10 nucleotides line up with TRBD2. The germline gives CDR1 LGHNT, CDR2 FRNRAP. The CDR3 is 16 amino acids. V shed 2 bases and J 8 bases; nucleotides not matched to a gene: 9. The CDR3 sequence is CASGLMGLAGDYEQFF. Written as DNA, the CDR3 is TGTGCTAGTGGTTTGATGGGGCTAGCGGGAGACTATGAGCAGTTCTTC.

This chain links TRBV2 with TRBJ1-2; possibly TRBD1 for D (6 bases). The CDR3 has 13 amino acids. Trimming removed 5 bases at V and 4 bases at J, with 11 bases between. Germline V gene lookup returns CDR1 SNHLY and CDR2 FYNNEI. CDR3: CASSSQGLYGYTF. The CDR3 DNA follows: TGTGCCAGCAGTTCGCAGGGGCTCTATGGCTACACCTTC. Filled out from reference TRBV2 and TRBJ1-2, the complete variable domain reads EPEVTQTPSHQVTQMGQEVILRCVPISNHLYFYWYRQILGQKVEFLVSFYNNEISEKSEIFDDQFSVERPDGSNFTLKIRSTKLEDSAMYFCASSSQGLYGYTFGSGTRLTVV.

This clone was found many times. This rearrangement joins TRBV29-1 to TRBJ1-1; 8 nucleotides agree with TRBD1. Trimming cost V 4 bases and J 5 bases; bases outside gene matches: 6. The germline gives CDR1 SQVTM, CDR2 ANQGSEA. This CDR3 region has 13 residues. The DNA for the CDR3 is TGCAGCGTTGGGACAGGGACGAGGACTGAAGCTTTCTTT. Its translation is CSVGTGTRTEAFF.

V is TRBV15 and J is TRBJ2-2; 14 bases are shared with TRBD2. The CDR3 spans 19 residues. Unmatched junction bases numbered 11, after V lost 2 bases and J lost 6 bases. The germline V gene has CDR1 LNHNV and CDR2 YYDKDF (reference sequence). The CDR3 bases are TGTGCCACCAGCAGATCACCAACCGGGGGACTAGCGGGGGCCGGGGAGCTGTTTTTT. Its protein is CATSRSPTGGLAGAGELFF.

V and J are TRBV11-2 and TRBJ1-1; D unclear. This CDR3 is 14 amino acids long. Between the trimmed V and J ends, which lost 0 bases and 4 bases, there was a span of 9 bases. Germline V lookup: CDR1 SGHAT, CDR2 FQNNGV. CDR3 protein: CASSLDRGLTEAFF. CDR3 coding DNA: TGTGCCAGCAGCTTAGACCGAGGACTCACTGAAGCTTTCTTT.

This clone came up a few times. The chain carries TRBV30 and TRBJ1-1; 8 bases are shared with TRBD1. This CDR3 has 15 amino acids. Germline trimming cut 5 bases from V and 11 bases from J; bases unmatched to any gene: 19. Germline-derived CDR1 and CDR2 are GTSNPN and SVGIG (reference sequence). For the CDR3, the DNA is TGTGCCTGGGACCCGGCCAGGGGGCCCTTTTATGGGGCTTTCTTT. It translates to CAWDPARGPFYGAFF.

This clone was seen a few times. The V gene is TRBV7-9, the J gene TRBJ1-5, with D perhaps TRBD1 (6 bases). V lost 1 base and J lost 2, with 18 bases in between. Germline CDR1 reads SEHNR; CDR2 reads FQNEAQ (reference sequence). This CDR3 spans 18 amino acids. The CDR3 reads CASSLVSEAGARNQPQHF. CDR3 bases: TGTGCCAGCAGCTTAGTATCTGAAGCAGGGGCCCGCAATCAGCCCCAGCATTTT.

This clone has only one observation. This sequence joins TRBV19 and TRBJ2-7; TRBD1 or TRBD2 may be the D gene (5 bases each). This CDR3 is built from 13 residues. Germline values: CDR1 LNHDA, CDR2 SQIVND (reference sequence). V was clipped by 5 bases and J by 2 bases, with 10 bases between them. This CDR3 is CASSQGATYEQYF. CDR3 bases: TGTGCCAGTAGTCAGGGAGCCACCTACGAGCAGTACTTC.